This T cell receptor (beta chain) was sequenced for a study of T-cell memory formation after mild COVID-19. TCRdb fed the 5' RACE reads into MiXCR, producing one record per CDR3 protein. The table lists about 210,000 distinct CDR3 sequences, 25% to 35% of them singletons. The trim removed 6 bases at V and 2 bases at J, leaving 5 bases unmatched. Per germline, CDR1 SGHRS and CDR2 YFSETQ. The CDR3 is 14 amino acids. The table lists this clonotype with a few counts. The rearrangement uses TRBV5-1 and TRBJ2-3, with 8 bases lining up with TRBD1. Sequenced sample: PBMCs or a T cell subset sorted from them (not recorded which). The source is an adult woman who had mild COVID-19 (a few samples of this study predate the infection). Cell type and time point are not known. The CDR3 sequence: CASMKDRDTDTQYF. The CDR3 DNA sequence: TGCGCCAGCATGAAGGACAGGGACACAGATACGCAGTATTTT.